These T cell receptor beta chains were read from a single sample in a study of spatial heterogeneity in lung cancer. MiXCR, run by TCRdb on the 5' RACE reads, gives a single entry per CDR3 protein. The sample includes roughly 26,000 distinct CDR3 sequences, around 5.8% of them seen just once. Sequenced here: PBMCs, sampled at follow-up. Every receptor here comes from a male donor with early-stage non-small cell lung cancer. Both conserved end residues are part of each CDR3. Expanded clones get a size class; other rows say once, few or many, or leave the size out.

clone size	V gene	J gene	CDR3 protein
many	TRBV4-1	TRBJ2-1	CASSQDRFWTGRYGTRGNEQFF
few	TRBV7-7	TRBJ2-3	CASSLGDTDTQYF
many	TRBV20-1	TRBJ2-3	CSARAQLYTDTQYF
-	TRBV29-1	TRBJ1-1	CSVDSGPLNTEAFF
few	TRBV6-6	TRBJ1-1	CASSDRGPFAFREAFF
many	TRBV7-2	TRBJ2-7	CASRRGGAENEQYF
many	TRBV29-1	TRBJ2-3	CSVEGVTPSGQYF
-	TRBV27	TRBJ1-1	CASSLGQGAEAFF
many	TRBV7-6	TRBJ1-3	CASSLALTGSGNTIYF
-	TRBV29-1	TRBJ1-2	CSVEKAQNYGYTF
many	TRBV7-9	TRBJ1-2	CASSTGSGDGYTF
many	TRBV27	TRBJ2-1	CASSRPSSYNEQFF
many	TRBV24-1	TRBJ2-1	CATSEGGLKQFF
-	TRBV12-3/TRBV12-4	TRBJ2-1	CASSLASQASESF
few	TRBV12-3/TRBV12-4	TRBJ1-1	CASSFHENTEAFF
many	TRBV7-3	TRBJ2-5	CASSLGPEAETQYF
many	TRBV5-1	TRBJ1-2	CASSLGQNYGYTF
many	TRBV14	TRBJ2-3	CASSRWDTDTQYF
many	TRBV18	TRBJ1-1	CASSPRQDEAFF
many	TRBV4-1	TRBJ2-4	CASSQENRDIQYF
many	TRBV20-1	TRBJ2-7	CSARDFVGNYEQYF
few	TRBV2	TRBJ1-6	CASSEAYNSPLHF